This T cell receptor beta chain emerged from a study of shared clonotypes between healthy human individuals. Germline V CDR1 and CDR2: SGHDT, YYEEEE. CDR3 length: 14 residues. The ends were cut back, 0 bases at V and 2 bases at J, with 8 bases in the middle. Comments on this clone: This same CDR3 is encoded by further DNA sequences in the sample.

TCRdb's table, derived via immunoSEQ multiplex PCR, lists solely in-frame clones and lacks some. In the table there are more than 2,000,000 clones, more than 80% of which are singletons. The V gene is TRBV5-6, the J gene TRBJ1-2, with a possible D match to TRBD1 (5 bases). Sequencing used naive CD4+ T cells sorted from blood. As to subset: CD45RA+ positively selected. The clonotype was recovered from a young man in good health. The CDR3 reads CASSLGDRNYGYTF. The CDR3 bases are TGTGCCAGCAGCTTGGGTGACAGAAACTATGGCTACACCTTC.